The text below deals with one T cell receptor beta chain. V was cut by 1 base and J by 3 bases, with 6 bases left in between. This CDR3 is built from 13 residues. Per the germline V gene, CDR1 is LNHDA and CDR2 is SQIVND (reference sequence). The data originate from a study of blood T cell repertoires in COVID-19. Study at large: Whether acute or convalescent, the COVID-19 samples came from the United States, Italy and Spain. T cells, B-cell-depleted T cells, or PBMCs supplied cDNA or gDNA.

In the authors' methods: Estimation of nucleated cell counts relied on the amplification of reference gene primers. Using immunoSEQ multiplex PCR, the repertoire was profiled, and TCRdb retains in-frame clones only, with some absent. V, J and clone size were drawn from that table, and D and trimming were deduced from the DNA. The data hold 50,000 to 65,000 clones, with roughly 88% observed a single time. Sequencing input: peripheral blood. V is TRBV19 and J is TRBJ1-1; no clear D. The TCR sequence derives from a man aged 65 to 85 with acute or convalescent COVID-19. CDR3 sequence: CASSIGGYTEAFF. CDR3 DNA: TGTGCCAGTAGTATAGGAGGGTACACTGAAGCTTTCTTT.